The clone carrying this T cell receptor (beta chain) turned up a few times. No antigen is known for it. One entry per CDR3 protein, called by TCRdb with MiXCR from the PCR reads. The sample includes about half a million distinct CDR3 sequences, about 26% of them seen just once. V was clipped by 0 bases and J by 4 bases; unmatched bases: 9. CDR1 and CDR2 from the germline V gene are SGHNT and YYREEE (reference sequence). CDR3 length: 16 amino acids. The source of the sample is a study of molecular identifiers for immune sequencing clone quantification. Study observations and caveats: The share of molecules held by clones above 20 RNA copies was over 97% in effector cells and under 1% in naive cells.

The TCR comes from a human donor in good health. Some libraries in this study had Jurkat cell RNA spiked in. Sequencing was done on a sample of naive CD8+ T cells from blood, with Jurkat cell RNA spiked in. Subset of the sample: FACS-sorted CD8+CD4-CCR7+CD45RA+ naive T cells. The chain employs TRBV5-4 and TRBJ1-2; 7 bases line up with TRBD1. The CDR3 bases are TGTGCCAGCAGCTTGGAAGGCACAGGGGCCCTCTATGGCTACACCTTC. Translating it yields CASSLEGTGALYGYTF. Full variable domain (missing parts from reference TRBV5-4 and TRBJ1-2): ETGVTQSPTHLIKTRGQQVTLRCSSQSGHNTVSWYQQALGQGPQFIFQYYREEENGRGNFPPRFSGLQFPNYSSELNVNALELDDSALYLCASSLEGTGALYGYTFGSGTRLTVV.